Listed below are T cell receptor beta chains from one sample, sequenced in a study of T cell responses to AZD1222 COVID-19 vaccine. Measured with immunoSEQ multiplex PCR; TCRdb has only the in-frame clones, and not every one. The table has approximately 49,000 clones, around 85% seen once. The material was peripheral blood, obtained on day 0 of MenACWY control vaccination. Source of these receptors: an adult in good health. CDR3s include the opening cysteine and the closing phenylalanine or tryptophan.

TRBV6-2/TRBV6-3,TRBJ1-2,CASSYGRGSIYDYTF
TRBV15,TRBJ2-3,CATTRLAGAGYTQYF
TRBV25-1,TRBJ1-6,CASSDSPYSPLHF
TRBV3-1/TRBV3-2,TRBJ1-5,CASSWRGGNQPQHF
TRBV10-3,TRBJ2-1,CATAGDRANNEQFF
TRBV24-1,TRBJ2-2,CATSDLQGNTGELFF
TRBV6-6,TRBJ1-5,CASRMTGLGNQPQHF
TRBV29-1,TRBJ2-1,CSERTSREQFF
TRBV5-4,TRBJ1-6,CASSLGNSPLHF
TRBV2,TRBJ1-2,CASRSLRGNYGYTF
TRBV7-2,TRBJ2-3,CASSYSGGSDTQYF
TRBV4-1,TRBJ2-1,CASSHGTSGEQFF
TRBV19,TRBJ2-2,CASSRRTGEPIGNTGELFF
TRBV10-1,TRBJ2-1,CASSDRGGNEQFF
TRBV6-6,TRBJ1-2,CATRAPSGASNYGYTF
TRBV7-9,TRBJ2-1,CASSLAFQRDYNEQFF
TRBV30,TRBJ1-1,CAWRAGGEAFF
TRBV5-1,TRBJ2-1,CASSLGGSANEQFF
TRBV18,TRBJ1-2,CASSPPATGFYGYTF
TRBV5-1,TRBJ2-3,CASSPQVNTDTQYF
TRBV12-3/TRBV12-4,TRBJ1-1,CASSFRMGTEAFF
TRBV28,TRBJ1-5,CASRRQGPSNQPQHF
TRBV9,TRBJ2-2,CASRGLNTGELFF
TRBV7-9,TRBJ1-3,CASRQGQGNTIYF
TRBV12-5,TRBJ2-1,CASGPPFGTGERNEQFF
TRBV2,TRBJ1-5,CASSISRGQSNQPQHF
TRBV2,TRBJ1-5,CASSPGQGFQPQHF
TRBV28,TRBJ2-5,CAIQGLGLGQETQYF
TRBV18,TRBJ2-2,CASSPGRTPGELFF
TRBV18,TRBJ2-2,CASSPQGYGELFF
TRBV7-6,TRBJ1-5,CASSAYPNQPQHF
TRBV4-1,TRBJ2-7,CASSQDVTRYEQYF
TRBV7-9,TRBJ1-4,CASSLGQRMRSEKLFF
TRBV27,TRBJ1-6,CASRGTGFGNSPLHF
TRBV6-4,TRBJ2-3,CASSQEWGDTQYF
TRBV29-1,TRBJ2-2,CSVRTGPAGELFF
TRBV6-5,TRBJ1-5,CASSRDSRQPQHF
TRBV19,TRBJ1-2,CASRTPYGYTF
TRBV5-1,TRBJ2-6,CASRQPGANVLTF
TRBV30,TRBJ1-5,CAWSMGTGWNQPQHF